The rows below give T cell receptor beta chains drawn from one sample of a study of cytomegalovirus exposure and HLA in healthy donors. Clones were sequenced by immunoSEQ multiplex PCR, and TCRdb holds only the in-frame ones, with some missing. The sample holds tens of thousands of clones. The sequenced sample was PBMCs. These receptors came from a female donor in good health and CMV-seropositive. Each CDR3 is given without its conserved first and last residue.

>13|TRBJ1-2|TRBV28
ASRKQGARSGGYT
>12|TRBJ2-5|TRBV18
ASSPRGRQETQY
>15|TRBJ2-7|TRBV2
ASSDREAGGPTYEQY
>14|TRBJ2-1|TRBV4-3
ASSHATTGSYNEQF
>13|TRBJ2-6|TRBV7-2
ASSLARSGANVLT
>11|TRBJ1-1|TRBV19
ASRLVVNTEAF
>13|TRBJ1-3|TRBV28
ASSSQGGAGNTIY
>12|TRBJ1-2|TRBV5-1
ASSLSPRNYGYT
>9|TRBJ2-7|TRBV29-1
SATRSYEQY
>12|TRBJ1-5|TRBV7-9
ASSEDRANQPQH
>12|TRBJ2-7|TRBV6-5
ASSYWDREYEQY
>13|TRBJ2-1|TRBV11-2
ASSSDRGLYNEQF
>15|TRBJ2-7|TRBV5-1
ASSTGLAGGDPYEQY
>14|TRBJ2-7|TRBV6-1
ASSEKTALSSYEQY
>12|TRBJ2-1|TRBV7-9
ASSPLGRGYEQF
>10|TRBJ2-3|TRBV29-1
SVPDTTDTQY
>14|TRBJ1-5|TRBV6-6
ASIFGGGQIDRPQH
>10|TRBJ2-2|TRBV11-2
ASSSEQGELF
>14|TRBJ2-4|TRBV6-5
ASSSTGGFPKNIQY
>14|TRBJ1-1|TRBV28
ASSAYAGPMNTEAF
>14|TRBJ2-2|TRBV5-1
ASSLEVQGNTGELF
>13|TRBJ1-1|TRBV19
ASRGPRGMNTEAF
>13|TRBJ2-1|TRBV6-5
ASSYVLAGDNEQF
>13|TRBJ1-5|TRBV9
ASSVDGRVNQPQH
>12|TRBJ2-7|TRBV4-1
ASSDRDTDYEQY
>12|TRBJ2-7|TRBV4-1
ASSQAGGSYEQY
>14|TRBJ2-3|TRBV7-3
ASSRAGTGGIDTQY
>14|TRBJ2-3|TRBV9
ASSGASGGLTDTQY